This entry lists 26 T cell receptor beta chains sequenced from one sample in a study of Ad26.COV2.S vaccination and SARS-CoV-2 variants. TCRdb's table, derived via immunoSEQ multiplex PCR, lists solely in-frame clones and lacks some. The sample has hundreds of thousands of clones, 89% seen once; the top ten hold over 1.3%. Treatment noted: around 19 received Ad26.COV2.S at low or high dose, single or two shots; 5 received placebo; per-sample allocation not given. Specimen acquisition occurred on day 63 following the initial vaccine or placebo injection. Sequencing used peripheral blood, obtained in a trial of Ad26.COV2.S vaccine versus placebo. All receptors derive from a person between 18 and 65 years old who received the Ad26.COV2.S COVID-19 vaccine or a placebo.

This sequence joins TRBV9 and TRBJ2-3; TRBD1 is a possible D gene (7 bases). Between the trimmed V and J ends, which lost 0 bases and 6 bases, there was a span of 11 bases. From germline, CDR1 is SGDLS and CDR2 YYNGEE. The CDR3 contains 14 residues. The CDR3: CASSVAQGRDTQYF. The CDR3, as DNA: TGTGCCAGCAGCGTAGCACAGGGGAGGGATACGCAGTATTTT.

CDR3 sequence: CASSLEGDYSNQPQHF. CDR3 in DNA: TGTGCCAGCAGCTTAGAGGGGGACTATAGCAATCAGCCCCAGCATTTT. This chain connects TRBV7-2 to TRBJ1-5, with a tentative D call TRBD1 (6 bases). The germline V gene has CDR1 SGHTA and CDR2 FQGNSA. CDR3 length: 16 amino acids. Trimming removed 1 base from V and 0 bases from J, with 10 bases in between.

The chain uses TRBV7-9 and TRBJ2-4; D perhaps matches TRBD1 (7 bases). V lost 5 bases and J lost 8, with 16 bases in between. This CDR3 is built from 14 residues. CDR1 is SEHNR, CDR2 FQNEAQ, per germline (reference sequence). The CDR3 reads CASSQGGGTDIQYF. CDR3 bases: TGTGCCAGCAGCCAGGGCGGAGGGACAGACATTCAGTACTTC.

This rearrangement joins TRBV15 to TRBJ1-5; D is unclear. The germline gives CDR1 LNHNV, CDR2 YYDKDF (reference sequence). Trimming cost V 3 bases and J 0 bases, with 12 bases left between them. The CDR3 length is 16 residues. The CDR3 DNA follows: TGTGCCACCAGCAGTGAAAGGACCCTTAGCAATCAGCCCCAGCATTTT. Translation: CATSSERTLSNQPQHF.

The chain uses TRBV3-1 (or the pseudogene TRBV3-2) and TRBJ2-7; a possible D gene is TRBD1 (6 bases). The V and J ends lost 4 bases and 5 bases respectively, with 12 bases between them. The CDR3 has 13 residues. CDR1 is LGHDT and CDR2 is YNNKEL in the germline V gene (reference sequence). The CDR3 is CASSPRGLDEQYF. The CDR3 DNA reads as TGTGCCAGCAGCCCAAGGGGGTTGGACGAGCAGTACTTC.

This clone has just one count. This sequence joins TRBV5-1 and TRBJ1-1, with a tentative D call TRBD1 (6 bases). V lost 1 base, J lost 2 bases, and 15 bases lay in between. The CDR3 contains 16 residues. CDR1 and CDR2 from the germline V gene are SGHRS and YFSETQ. CDR3 protein: CASSLNRGQSNTEAFF. CDR3 nucleotide sequence: TGCGCCAGCAGCTTGAATCGGGGACAATCAAACACTGAAGCTTTCTTT.

The count of this clone is one. This sequence joins TRBV11-2 and TRBJ2-5; D perhaps matches TRBD2 (6 bases). The CDR3 extends over 16 amino acids. Trimming shortened V by 2 bases and J by 1 base, and 14 bases separated the two germline ends. CDR1 SGHAT and CDR2 FQNNGV come from the germline V gene. The CDR3 reads CASSLRPSAPQETQYF. The CDR3 DNA follows: TGTGCCAGCAGCTTAAGGCCTAGCGCCCCCCAAGAGACCCAGTACTTC.

CDR3 residues: CASRQDRDTEAFF. For the CDR3, the DNA is TGTGCCAGTAGACAAGACCGGGACACTGAAGCTTTCTTT. The genes are TRBV19 and TRBJ1-1; D remains ambiguous. V dropped 6 bases and J dropped 3 bases, with 11 bases sitting between them. The CDR3 consists of 13 residues. Germline V gives CDR1 LNHDA, CDR2 SQIVND (reference sequence).

The genes are TRBV19 and TRBJ1-1; maybe TRBD1 (5 bases). The CDR3 extends over 12 amino acids. Trimming took 11 bases from V and 0 from J, leaving 10 bases between them. Germline CDR1 and CDR2: LNHDA and SQIVND (reference sequence). The CDR3 spells CAVTGVNTEAFF. The CDR3, as DNA: TGTGCCGTAACAGGCGTGAACACTGAAGCTTTCTTT.

The V and J genes are TRBV19 and TRBJ2-3; tentatively, D is TRBD1 (6 bases). Germline-derived CDR1 and CDR2 are LNHDA and SQIVND (reference sequence). CDR3 size: 18 residues. Trimming cost V 2 bases and J 0 bases, with 18 bases left between them. The CDR3 nucleotides are TGTGCCAGTAGTATATCCCTCAGGGGTTCCTTTAGCACAGATACGCAGTATTTT. Amino acids: CASSISLRGSFSTDTQYF.

This clone was detected once. The rearrangement joins TRBV12-3 or TRBV12-4 to TRBJ1-2; D is unclear. Trimming removed 2 bases at V and 1 base at J, with 5 bases between. The CDR3 is made up of 13 amino acids. The CDR3 sequence: CASSLFFNYGYTF. CDR3 DNA: TGTGCCAGCAGTTTATTTTTTAACTATGGCTACACCTTC.

The CDR3 bases are TGTGCCAGCAGCTTGGCCCGCAGGGCGAACTATGGCTACACCTTC. This encodes CASSLARRANYGYTF. The V and J genes are TRBV5-4 and TRBJ1-2; TRBD1 is a possible D gene (5 bases). V shed 0 bases and J shed 2 bases, with 11 bases lying between them. The germline V gene encodes CDR1 SGHNT and CDR2 YYREEE (reference sequence). The CDR3 extends over 15 amino acids.

The chain links TRBV30 to TRBJ1-3; 9 positions agree with TRBD1. V was pared by 3 bases and J by 4 bases, with 4 bases of the junction left unmatched. The CDR3 is made up of 14 amino acids. The germline V gene encodes CDR1 GTSNPN and CDR2 SVGIG (reference sequence). CDR3 region: CAWRDGTGGNTIYF. CDR3 nucleotides: TGTGCCTGGAGGGATGGGACAGGGGGAAACACCATATATTTT.

The V call is TRBV5-1, the J call TRBJ2-2; no reliable D call. Trimming took off 0 bases at V and 5 bases at J, with 8 bases between the two ends. The length of the CDR3 is 14 residues. CDR1 is SGHRS and CDR2 is YFSETQ in the germline V gene. For the CDR3, the DNA is TGCGCCAGCAGCTTGGTTCTAGAAACCGGGGAGCTGTTTTTT. Translating gives CASSLVLETGELFF.

This clone was counted a single time. This chain joins TRBV27 and TRBJ1-6; 7 bases align to TRBD1. The V segment lost 6 bases and the J segment 7 bases; nucleotides outside the gene matches: 6. This CDR3 is built from 14 residues. CDR1 MNHEY and CDR2 SMNVEV come from the germline V gene (reference sequence). Here the CDR3 DNA reads TGTGCCAGCAGCCTAACAGGGGCCAATTCACCCCTCCACTTT. Translated: CASSLTGANSPLHF.

The chain is built from TRBV5-1 and TRBJ2-1; 14 nucleotides agree with TRBD2. V was clipped by 0 bases and J by 7 bases; unmatched bases: 6. Germline CDR1 is SGHRS and CDR2 is YFSETQ. This CDR3 has 17 amino acids. The CDR3 coding sequence is TGCGCCAGCAGCTTGGACCAGACTAGCGGGGGGGTAAATGAGCAGTTCTTC. Translation: CASSLDQTSGGVNEQFF.

This clone was recorded once. V is TRBV9 and J is TRBJ2-2; 7 bases map to TRBD2. The V gene's germline CDR1 is SGDLS and CDR2 YYNGEE. The CDR3 is 18 residues long. V trimming: 0 bases; J trimming: 1 base; junction bases outside the gene matches: 9. CDR3 bases: TGTGCCAGCAGCGTAGCAACCAGCGGGGCCCTGAACACCGGGGAGCTGTTTTTT. Translated, it gives CASSVATSGALNTGELFF.

The chain combines TRBV5-6 with TRBJ1-1; no clear D. The CDR3 contains 14 residues. Trimming pared 0 bases from V and 1 base from J, leaving 7 bases between. The V gene's germline CDR1 is SGHDT and CDR2 YYEEEE. The CDR3 DNA is TGTGCCAGCAGCTTGGGCCTCACGAACACTGAAGCTTTCTTT. Translating gives CASSLGLTNTEAFF. Full variable domain (outside the CDR3, taken from reference TRBV5-6 and TRBJ1-1): DAGVTQSPTHLIKTRGQQVTLRCSPKSGHDTVSWYQQALGQGPQFIFQYYEEEERQRGNFPDRFSGHQFPNYSSELNVNALLLGDSALYLCASSLGLTNTEAFFGQGTRLTVV.

The chain combines TRBV19 with TRBJ2-5, with D unclear. Trimming took 0 bases from V and 3 from J, leaving 14 bases between them. Germline loops: CDR1 LNHDA, CDR2 SQIVND (reference sequence). CDR3 size: 16 residues. The CDR3 reads CASSIDWGLRKETQYF. CDR3 coding DNA: TGTGCCAGTAGTATAGATTGGGGTCTCAGGAAAGAGACCCAGTACTTC.

J is TRBJ1-5 and V is TRBV6-5; 8 nucleotides agree with TRBD1. The CDR3 sequence is 14 residues long. With V trimmed by 7 bases and J by 4 bases, 6 bases remained unmatched. Germline CDR1 and CDR2: MNHEY and SVGAGI. The CDR3 is CASTGQGGNQPQHF. The DNA for the CDR3 is TGTGCCAGCACCGGACAGGGCGGTAATCAGCCCCAGCATTTT.

The CDR3: CATSQDGLTYTGELFF. Here the CDR3 DNA reads TGTGCCACCAGCCAGGACGGACTGACTTACACCGGGGAGCTGTTTTTT. The chain is built from TRBV24-1 and TRBJ2-2; maybe TRBD2 (5 bases). V gave up 7 bases and J gave up 3 bases, with 17 bases separating them. Germline V gene lookup returns CDR1 KGHDR and CDR2 SFDVKD. This CDR3 spans 16 amino acids.

The V call is TRBV11-1, the J call TRBJ1-2, with D tentatively TRBD1 (6 bases). Trimming shortened V by 2 bases and J by 4 bases, and 17 bases separated the two germline ends. The CDR3 runs to 16 residues. Germline CDR1 SGHAT, CDR2 FQDESV (reference sequence). CDR3 amino acids: CASSLNTGSAGYGYTF. CDR3 in DNA: TGTGCCAGCAGCTTAAACACAGGGTCAGCGGGCTATGGCTACACCTTC.

The chain is built from TRBV19 and TRBJ2-7; TRBD1 matches at 7 bases. Germline CDR1 LNHDA, CDR2 SQIVND (reference sequence). J was trimmed by 1 base and V by 5 bases; bases with no gene match: 5. This CDR3 has 14 residues. CDR3 sequence (DNA): TGTGCCAGTAGTGCGAGGGGGCCTTCCTACGAGCAGTACTTC. Translation: CASSARGPSYEQYF. The whole variable domain, filled in from reference TRBV19 and TRBJ2-7, reads DGGITQSPKYLFRKEGQNVTLSCEQNLNHDAMYWYRQDPGQGLRLIYYSQIVNDFQKGDIAEGYSVSREKKESFPLTVTSAQKNPTAFYLCASSARGPSYEQYFGPGTRLTVT.

The chain recombines TRBV21-1 with TRBJ2-3; no check of the table's D call, TRBD2, against the DNA was made. TRBV21-1 is a documented pseudogene. CDR3 size: 17 residues. The CDR3 sequence is CASSKGEREGSTDTQYF. CDR3 in DNA: TGTGCCAGCAGCAAAGGTGAGCGGGAGGGAAGCACAGATACGCAGTATTTT.

The chain has TRBV18 and TRBJ2-1; 10 bases map to TRBD2. Germline CDR1 reads KGHSH; CDR2 reads LQKENI. This CDR3 is 12 amino acids long. V lost 6 bases and J lost 13; bases outside the gene matches: 6. The CDR3 loop is CASSREREGQFF. As DNA, the CDR3 is TGTGCCAGCTCCAGGGAGCGGGAGGGTCAGTTCTTC.

J is TRBJ2-7 and V is TRBV2; D is undetermined. The CDR3 loop spans 11 amino acids. The ends were cut back, 2 bases at V and 7 bases at J, with 6 bases in the middle. Germline V CDR1 and CDR2: SNHLY, FYNNEI. CDR3 sequence reads: CASSESEEQYF. CDR3 DNA: TGTGCCAGCAGTGAATCTGAGGAGCAGTACTTC. Looking up the rest from reference TRBV2 and TRBJ2-7 gives the full variable domain: EPEVTQTPSHQVTQMGQEVILRCVPISNHLYFYWYRQILGQKVEFLVSFYNNEISEKSEIFDDQFSVERPDGSNFTLKIRSTKLEDSAMYFCASSESEEQYFGPGTRLTVT.